This entry is about one TCR beta chain. Antigen unknown. The sample belongs to a study of T cell responses to AZD1222 COVID-19 vaccine. Whole-study results and caveats: Samples come after the peak T cell response, not at day 14. When two AZD1222 doses had been given, Spike-specific TCR breadth and depth rose. The span of vaccine-associated CD4 TCRs extended across spike, with dominance at 160-218 and 743-854.

The CDR3 has 16 amino acids. The germline CDR1 and CDR2 sequences are SGHRS and YFSETQ. Trimming cost V 1 base and J 6 bases; bases outside gene matches: 6. The method was immunoSEQ multiplex PCR; TCRdb's version includes in-frame clones alone and lacks a portion of them. The sample holds about 160,000 clones, more than 80% seen once. The input for sequencing was peripheral blood, taken on day 0 of AZD1222 vaccination. The V call is TRBV5-1, the J call TRBJ2-4, with 11 bases identical to TRBD2. This sequence was found in an adult in good health. The DNA for the CDR3 is TGCGCCAGCAGCTTGATAGCGGGGGGGCCTGTAAACATTCAGTACTTC. Translating gives CASSLIAGGPVNIQYF.